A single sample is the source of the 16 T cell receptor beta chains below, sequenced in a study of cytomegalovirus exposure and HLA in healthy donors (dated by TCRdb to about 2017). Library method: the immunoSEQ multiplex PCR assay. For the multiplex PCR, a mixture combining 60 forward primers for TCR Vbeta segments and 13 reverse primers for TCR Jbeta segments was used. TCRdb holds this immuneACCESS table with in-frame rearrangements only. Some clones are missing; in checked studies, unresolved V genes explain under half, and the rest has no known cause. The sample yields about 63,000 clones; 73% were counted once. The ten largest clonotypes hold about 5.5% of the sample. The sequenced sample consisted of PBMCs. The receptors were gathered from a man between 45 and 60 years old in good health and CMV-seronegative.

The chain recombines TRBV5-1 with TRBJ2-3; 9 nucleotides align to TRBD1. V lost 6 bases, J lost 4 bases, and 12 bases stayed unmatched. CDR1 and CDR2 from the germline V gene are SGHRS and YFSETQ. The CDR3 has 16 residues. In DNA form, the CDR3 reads TGCGCCAGCAAAAGATCCGGGACAGGGTTCGCAGATACGCAGTATTTT. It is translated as CASKRSGTGFADTQYF.

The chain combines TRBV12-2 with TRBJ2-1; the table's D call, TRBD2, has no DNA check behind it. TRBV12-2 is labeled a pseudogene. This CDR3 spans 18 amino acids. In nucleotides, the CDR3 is TGTGCAAGTCGCCACTCGACGGGGGGACTAGCCTCCTACAATGAGCAGTTCTTC. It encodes CASRHSTGGLASYNEQFF.

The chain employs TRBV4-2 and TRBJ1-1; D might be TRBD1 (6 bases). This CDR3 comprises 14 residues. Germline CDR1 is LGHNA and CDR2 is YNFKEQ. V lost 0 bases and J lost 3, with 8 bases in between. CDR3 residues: CASSQDRGYTEAFF. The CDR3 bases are TGTGCCAGCAGCCAAGATAGGGGGTACACTGAAGCTTTCTTT.

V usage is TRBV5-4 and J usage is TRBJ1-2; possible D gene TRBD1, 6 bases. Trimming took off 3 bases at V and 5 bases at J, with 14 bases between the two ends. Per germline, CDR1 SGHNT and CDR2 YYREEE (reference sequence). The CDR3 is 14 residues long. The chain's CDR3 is CASSSLDQGYGYTF. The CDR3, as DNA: TGTGCCAGCAGCTCCCTGGACCAGGGGTATGGCTACACCTTC.

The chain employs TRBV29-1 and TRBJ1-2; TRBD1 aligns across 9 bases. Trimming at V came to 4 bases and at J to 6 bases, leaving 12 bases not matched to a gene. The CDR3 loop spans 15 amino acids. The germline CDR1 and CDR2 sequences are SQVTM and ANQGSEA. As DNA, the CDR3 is TGCAGCGTTGTGGGGACAGGGAGGATTGGGGATGGCTACACCTTC. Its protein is CSVVGTGRIGDGYTF.

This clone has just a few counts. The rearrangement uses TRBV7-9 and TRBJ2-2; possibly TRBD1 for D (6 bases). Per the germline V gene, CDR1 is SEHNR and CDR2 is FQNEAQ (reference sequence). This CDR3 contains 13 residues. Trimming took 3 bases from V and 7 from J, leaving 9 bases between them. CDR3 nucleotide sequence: TGTGCCAGCAGCTTTTCAGGGGTCGGGGAGCTGTTTTTT. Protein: CASSFSGVGELFF.

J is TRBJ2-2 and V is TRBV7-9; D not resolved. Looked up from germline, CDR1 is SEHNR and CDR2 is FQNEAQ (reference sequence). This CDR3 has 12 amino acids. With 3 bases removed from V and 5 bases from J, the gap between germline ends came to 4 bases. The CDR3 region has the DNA TGTGCCAGCAGCTTCAATACCGGGGAGCTGTTTTTT. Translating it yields CASSFNTGELFF.

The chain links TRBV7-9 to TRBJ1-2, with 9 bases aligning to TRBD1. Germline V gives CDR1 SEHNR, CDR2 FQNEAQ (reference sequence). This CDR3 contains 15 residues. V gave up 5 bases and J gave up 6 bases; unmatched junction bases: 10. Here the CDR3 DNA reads TGTGCCAGCAGCCTAAGCCGGGACAGGGATGATGGCTACACCTTC. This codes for CASSLSRDRDDGYTF.

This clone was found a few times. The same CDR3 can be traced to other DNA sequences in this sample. The CDR3 sequence: CASRPSGGHEQYF. CDR3 nucleotide sequence: TGTGCCAGCAGACCTAGCGGGGGCCACGAGCAGTACTTC. The V call is TRBV27, the J call TRBJ2-7; 10 bases align to TRBD2. This CDR3 contains 13 residues. CDR1 and CDR2 from the germline V gene are MNHEY and SMNVEV (reference sequence). The junction had 4 bases not matched to a gene; V was cut back by 6 bases and J by 5 bases.

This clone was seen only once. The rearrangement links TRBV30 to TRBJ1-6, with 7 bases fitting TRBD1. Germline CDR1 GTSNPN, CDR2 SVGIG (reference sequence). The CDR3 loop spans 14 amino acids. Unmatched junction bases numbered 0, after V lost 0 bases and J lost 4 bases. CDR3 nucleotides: TGTGCCTGGAGTGTACAGGGGTATAATTCACCCCTCCACTTT. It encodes CAWSVQGYNSPLHF. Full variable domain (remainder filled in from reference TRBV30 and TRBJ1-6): SQTIHQWPATLVQPVGSPLSLECTVEGTSNPNLYWYRQAAGRGLQLLFYSVGIGQISSEVPQNLSASRPQDRQFILSSKKLLLSDSGFYLCAWSVQGYNSPLHFGNGTRLTVT.

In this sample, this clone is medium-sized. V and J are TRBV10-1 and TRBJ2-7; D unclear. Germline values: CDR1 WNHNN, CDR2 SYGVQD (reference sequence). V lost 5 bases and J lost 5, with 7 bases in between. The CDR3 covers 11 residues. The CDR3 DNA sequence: TGCGCCAGCAGTACATCCCACGAGCAGTACTTC. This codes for CASSTSHEQYF.

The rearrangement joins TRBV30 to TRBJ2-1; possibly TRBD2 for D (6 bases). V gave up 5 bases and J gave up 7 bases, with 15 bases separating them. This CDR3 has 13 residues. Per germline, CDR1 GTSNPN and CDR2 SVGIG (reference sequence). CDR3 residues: CAWEVLAGNEQFF. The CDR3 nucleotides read TGTGCCTGGGAGGTCTTGGCGGGGAATGAGCAGTTCTTC.

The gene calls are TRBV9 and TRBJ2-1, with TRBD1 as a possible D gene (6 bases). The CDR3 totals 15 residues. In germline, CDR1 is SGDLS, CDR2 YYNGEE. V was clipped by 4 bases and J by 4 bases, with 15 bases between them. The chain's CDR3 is CASSTTGTPYNEQFF. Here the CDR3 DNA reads TGTGCCAGCAGCACCACCGGGACACCATACAATGAGCAGTTCTTC.

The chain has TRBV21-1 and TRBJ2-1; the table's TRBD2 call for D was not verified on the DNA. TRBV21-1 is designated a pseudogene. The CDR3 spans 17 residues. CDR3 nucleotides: TGTGCCAGCAGCAATCCCGGGAGAGAATACCCCAACAATGAGCAGTTCTTC. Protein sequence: CASSNPGREYPNNEQFF.

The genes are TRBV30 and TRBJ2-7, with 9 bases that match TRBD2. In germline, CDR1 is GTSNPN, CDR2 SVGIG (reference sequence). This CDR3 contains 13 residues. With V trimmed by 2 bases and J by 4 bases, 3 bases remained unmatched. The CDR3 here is CAWSSSGGYEQYF. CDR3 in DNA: TGTGCCTGGAGTAGTAGCGGGGGTTACGAGCAGTACTTC.

Written as DNA, the CDR3 is TGTGCCTGGAGGGCCGGGCAGGGGGTCATCAATCAGCCCCAGCATTTT. As protein: CAWRAGQGVINQPQHF. The chain combines TRBV30 with TRBJ1-5, with TRBD1 matching over 7 bases. Germline V gene data show CDR1 as GTSNPN and CDR2 as SVGIG (reference sequence). The length of the CDR3 is 16 residues. The junction had 11 bases not matched to a gene; V was cut back by 3 bases and J by 3 bases.